This entry is about one T cell receptor beta chain. Its matching antigen is unknown. These data originate in a study of CD8 T cells in ankylosing spondylitis. Whole-study findings and limits: The authors reported significant enrichment of disease-linked clones in matched ankylosing spondylitis synovial fluid. Seven to nine highly homologous variants formed a TCR beta motif that appeared characteristic of ankylosing spondylitis blood.

Each CDR3 protein is one row after TCRdb ran MiXCR on the 5' RACE reads. The sample shows fewer than 550,000 distinct CDR3 sequences, roughly 5.3% of them seen only once. Germline V gene lookup returns CDR1 SGHTA and CDR2 FQGTGA. The CDR3 spans 14 residues. Trimming stripped 5 bases from V and 4 bases from J, with 14 bases between. The receptor was derived from a male donor with ankylosing spondylitis. The source material was blood, either unsorted or a sorted T cell fraction (not recorded which). The chain links TRBV7-3 to TRBJ1-1; a weak D match, TRBD1 (6 bases). This CDR3 reads CASSPSSGATEAFF. CDR3 coding DNA: TGTGCCAGCAGCCCGAGCTCAGGGGCCACTGAAGCTTTCTTT.